Listed below are T cell receptor beta chains from one sample, sequenced in a study of blood T cell repertoires in COVID-19. This table comes from immunoSEQ multiplex PCR, and its TCRdb copy is limited to in-frame clones, with some not included. Here the sample spans 65,000 to 85,000 clones, 75% to 95% being singletons. The source material was peripheral blood. These TCRs come from a human donor in a cohort sampled during active COVID-19. CDR3s include the opening cysteine and the closing phenylalanine or tryptophan. A D gene is named only where the DNA matches it firmly. The size entry is marked missing in some rows and otherwise reads once, few, many or a size class.

D gene: .
V gene: TRBV7-8
clone size: .
J gene: TRBJ1-6
CDR3 protein: CASGRGNSPLHF
CDR3 DNA: TGTGCCAGCGGAAGGGGGAATTCACCCCTCCACTTT

D gene: .
V gene: TRBV5-1
clone size: .
J gene: TRBJ1-1
CDR3 protein: CASSSGGQWFF
CDR3 DNA: TGCGCCAGCAGCTCGGGGGGCCAATGGTTCTTT

D gene: .
V gene: TRBV10-1
clone size: .
J gene: TRBJ2-1
CDR3 protein: CASGRDNEQFF
CDR3 DNA: TGCGCCTCTGGGCGGGACAATGAGCAGTTCTTC

D gene: TRBD1
V gene: TRBV30
clone size: .
J gene: TRBJ2-2
CDR3 protein: CAWGSNRGRTNTGELFF
CDR3 DNA: TGTGCCTGGGGGTCGAACAGGGGGAGGACGAACACCGGGGAGCTGTTTTTT

D gene: .
V gene: TRBV10-1
clone size: .
J gene: TRBJ2-7
CDR3 protein: CARTDRWLSYEQYF
CDR3 DNA: TGCGCCAGGACCGACAGGTGGCTCTCCTACGAGCAGTACTTC

D gene: .
V gene: TRBV28
clone size: .
J gene: TRBJ1-3
CDR3 protein: CASSLVGFGGEAGNTIYF
CDR3 DNA: TGTGCCAGCAGCCTCGTCGGGTTTGGAGGAGAAGCTGGAAACACCATATATTTT

D gene: TRBD1
V gene: TRBV7-9
clone size: .
J gene: TRBJ2-3
CDR3 protein: CASSLVGTGTDTQYF
CDR3 DNA: TGTGCCAGCAGCTTAGTAGGGACAGGGACAGATACGCAGTATTTT

D gene: .
V gene: TRBV7-8
clone size: .
J gene: TRBJ1-5
CDR3 protein: CASSPLAGNSNQPQHF
CDR3 DNA: TGTGCCAGCAGCCCTCTGGCAGGTAATAGCAATCAGCCCCAGCATTTT

D gene: .
V gene: TRBV6-5
clone size: .
J gene: TRBJ1-2
CDR3 protein: CASSIGPGYGYTF
CDR3 DNA: TGTGCCAGCAGTATCGGTCCGGGTTATGGCTACACCTTC

D gene: TRBD1
V gene: TRBV4-2
clone size: .
J gene: TRBJ1-4
CDR3 protein: CASSQGTGTGKREEKLFF
CDR3 DNA: TGTGCCAGCAGCCAAGGGACAGGGACGGGGAAGAGGGAGGAAAAACTGTTTTTT

D gene: TRBD1
V gene: TRBV10-1
clone size: .
J gene: TRBJ1-3
CDR3 protein: CASSEGTDRGNTIYF
CDR3 DNA: TGCGCCAGCAGTGAGGGGACAGACCGAGGAAACACCATATATTTT

D gene: .
V gene: TRBV28
clone size: once
J gene: TRBJ1-3
CDR3 protein: CASSLEFGNTIYF
CDR3 DNA: TGTGCCAGCAGTTTGGAGTTTGGAAACACCATATATTTT

D gene: .
V gene: TRBV13
clone size: .
J gene: TRBJ2-7
CDR3 protein: CASSFPRGAGPEQYF
CDR3 DNA: TGTGCCAGCAGCTTTCCTCGCGGGGCAGGGCCCGAGCAGTACTTC